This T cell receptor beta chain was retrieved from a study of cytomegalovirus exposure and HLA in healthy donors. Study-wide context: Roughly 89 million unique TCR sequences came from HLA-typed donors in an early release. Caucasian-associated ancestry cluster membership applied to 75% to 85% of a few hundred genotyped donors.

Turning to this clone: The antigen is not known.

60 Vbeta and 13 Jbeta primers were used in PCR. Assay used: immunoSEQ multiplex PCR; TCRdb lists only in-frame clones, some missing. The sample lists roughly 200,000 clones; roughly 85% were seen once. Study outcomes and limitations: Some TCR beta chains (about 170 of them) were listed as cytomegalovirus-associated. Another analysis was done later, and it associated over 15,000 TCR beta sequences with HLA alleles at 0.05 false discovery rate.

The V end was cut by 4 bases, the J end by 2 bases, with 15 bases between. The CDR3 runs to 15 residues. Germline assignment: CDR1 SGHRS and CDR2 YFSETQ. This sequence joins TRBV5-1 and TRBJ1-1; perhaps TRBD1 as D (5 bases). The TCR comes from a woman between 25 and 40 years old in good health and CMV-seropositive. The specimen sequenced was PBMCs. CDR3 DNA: TGCGCCAGCAGCCTTAGGACAAGCCCAAACACTGAAGCTTTCTTT. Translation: CASSLRTSPNTEAFF.